The source of this T cell receptor (beta chain) is a study of T cells after yellow fever vaccination. Germline V gene data show CDR1 as MNHEY and CDR2 as SMNVEV (reference sequence). V shed 3 bases and J shed 6 bases, with 21 bases lying between them. CDR3 length: 17 amino acids. One entry per CDR3 protein, called by TCRdb with MiXCR from the 5' RACE reads. The table records hundreds of thousands of distinct CDR3 sequences, 6.2% of them present only once. This clonotype was observed at least ten times. The gene calls are TRBV27 and TRBJ2-1, with D hard to call. The sample consisted of PBMCs, taken 5 days after the yellow fever booster vaccination. The sequence derives from a man younger than 45 who received the YFV17D yellow fever vaccine. The CDR3: CASSFGQHPTFVNEQFF. The CDR3 DNA is TGTGCCAGCAGTTTTGGGCAGCACCCCACGTTCGTCAATGAGCAGTTCTTC.